This T cell receptor beta chain was identified during a study of blood T cell repertoires in COVID-19. In the original processing: Reference gene primer amplification gave nucleated cell count estimates. Method: immunoSEQ multiplex PCR; TCRdb's copy keeps in-frame clones and lacks some. V and J calls and clone size are given by that table; D and trimming were obtained from the DNA. The repertoire holds about 110,000 clones, with about 79% as singletons. V was clipped by 5 bases and J by 5 bases; unmatched bases: 6. Germline-derived CDR1 and CDR2 are LNHDA and SQIVND (reference sequence). The CDR3 extends over 15 amino acids.

The TCR sequence derives from a woman at least 80 years old with active or convalescent COVID-19. The sample comprised peripheral blood. This chain links TRBV19 with TRBJ2-3; 11 bases match TRBD2. CDR3 in DNA: TGTGCCAGTAGTTCAACTAGCGGGAGAGGAGATACGCAGTATTTT. Its translation: CASSSTSGRGDTQYF.